The 30 T cell receptor beta chains presented below share a single source sample, sequenced in a study of shared clonotypes between healthy human individuals. This table comes from immunoSEQ multiplex PCR, and its TCRdb copy is limited to in-frame clones, with some not included. Of 2 million or so clones in the sample, 85% to 95% were seen once. Sequences were obtained from naive CD4+ T cells sorted from blood. The subset was: CD45RA+ positively selected. The receptors come from a man aged 18 to 35 in good health.

CDR3 protein: CASSQETTARGSPLHF. The DNA for the CDR3 is TGCGCCAGCAGCCAAGAAACGACAGCCCGCGGGTCACCCCTCCACTTT. The chain recombines TRBV4-1 with TRBJ1-6; weak D call: TRBD1 (5 bases). Trimming stripped 0 bases from V and 10 bases from J, with 16 bases between. CDR3 length: 16 residues. Germline assignment: CDR1 MGHRA and CDR2 YSYEKL.

The chain is built from TRBV6-1 and TRBJ1-2; perhaps TRBD1 as D (6 bases). CDR3 length: 13 residues. Per the germline V gene, CDR1 is MNHNS and CDR2 is SASEGT. V shed 5 bases and J shed 8 bases, with 15 bases lying between them. The CDR3 loop is CASSFAGEGGYTF. CDR3 nucleotides: TGTGCCAGCAGTTTTGCAGGGGAAGGAGGCTACACCTTC.

This clone was picked up one time. The chain employs TRBV4-1 and TRBJ2-7, with TRBD2 identical over 10 bases. The CDR3 covers 18 residues. V trimming: 0 bases; J trimming: 2 bases; junction bases outside the gene matches: 10. Germline values: CDR1 MGHRA, CDR2 YSYEKL. The chain's CDR3 is CASSQEFLAGAIAYEQYF. The CDR3 DNA reads TGCGCCAGCAGCCAAGAATTTCTAGCGGGGGCCATTGCCTACGAGCAGTACTTC.

The V call is TRBV21-1, the J call TRBJ2-7; the table's D call, TRBD2, has no DNA check behind it. TRBV21-1 is described as a pseudogene. The CDR3 has 19 amino acids. In DNA form, the CDR3 reads TGTGCCAGCAGCAAAAGTGGAGGGGTTCCCACCCAACCTCCCTACGAGCAGTACTTC. This gives the protein CASSKSGGVPTQPPYEQYF.

The chain carries TRBV5-1 and TRBJ2-7; D gene unclear. The germline gives CDR1 SGHRS, CDR2 YFSETQ. The V and J ends lost 5 bases and 2 bases respectively, with 14 bases between them. The length of the CDR3 is 14 residues. The CDR3 DNA is TGCGCCAGCAGGTCCCTCTTCGGCGCCTACGAGCAGTACTTC. This encodes CASRSLFGAYEQYF.

Points on this clone: This sample includes further DNA sequences coding for the same CDR3. The chain joins TRBV7-3 to TRBJ1-5, with D hard to call. The CDR3 loop spans 13 amino acids. The germline gives CDR1 SGHTA, CDR2 FQGTGA. Trimming took off 0 bases at V and 4 bases at J, with 4 bases between the two ends. The CDR3 protein is CASSLTANQPQHF. CDR3 bases: TGTGCCAGCAGCTTAACAGCAAATCAGCCCCAGCATTTT.

The chain joins TRBV6-5 to TRBJ1-1; D gene ambiguous. This CDR3 comprises 12 residues. Germline V lookup: CDR1 MNHEY, CDR2 SVGAGI. Trimming took off 2 bases at V and 10 bases at J, with 11 bases between the two ends. This chain's CDR3 is CASSYLQGRAFF. The CDR3 bases are TGTGCCAGCAGTTACCTTCAAGGGCGAGCTTTCTTT.

The gene calls are TRBV28 and TRBJ2-3, with TRBD2 identical over 12 bases. CDR1 is MDHEN, CDR2 SYDVKM, per germline. This CDR3 comprises 15 residues. Losses at the gene ends were 10 bases for V and 7 bases for J; bases not matched to a gene: 12. The CDR3 here is CATMRASGGANTQYF. The CDR3 bases are TGTGCCACAATGCGGGCTAGCGGGGGGGCAAATACGCAGTATTTT.

The rearrangement links TRBV5-1 to TRBJ2-2; 7 bases line up with TRBD1. Germline CDR1 and CDR2: SGHRS and YFSETQ. J gave up 4 bases and V 0 bases, and 6 bases lay outside the gene matches. The CDR3 spans 16 residues. The CDR3 coding sequence is TGCGCCAGCAGCTTGGAGAGGGGGCGTAGCACCGGGGAGCTGTTTTTT. This sequence encodes CASSLERGRSTGELFF.

This clone was seen only once. Different DNA sequences within this sample yield the same CDR3. The chain carries TRBV28 and TRBJ1-2; D uncertain. V lost 3 bases to trimming and J lost 0 bases, with 5 bases between them. Germline V gene sequence: CDR1 MDHEN, CDR2 SYDVKM. The length of the CDR3 is 13 residues. The CDR3 region has the DNA TGTGCCAGCAGTTTGGTCTCTAACTATGGCTACACCTTC. It encodes CASSLVSNYGYTF.

This chain joins TRBV6-5 and TRBJ2-5, with 10 bases aligning to TRBD1. The CDR3 length is 13 residues. J lost 8 bases, V lost 7 bases, and 7 bases had no gene match. In germline, CDR1 is MNHEY, CDR2 SVGAGI. CDR3 amino acids: CASKTGGPGTQYF. For the CDR3, the DNA is TGTGCCAGCAAGACAGGGGGCCCGGGCACCCAGTACTTC.

In its sample, this clone was seen once. V is TRBV6-5 and J is TRBJ1-5; 7 bases fit TRBD1. Germline lookup yields CDR1 MNHEY and CDR2 SVGAGI. The junction had 12 bases not matched to a gene; V was cut back by 6 bases and J by 10 bases. The CDR3 sequence is 14 residues long. The CDR3 is CASSPRDSGNPQHF. In DNA, the CDR3 is TGTGCCAGCAGCCCCCGGGACAGTGGAAACCCCCAGCATTTT.

On this clone itself: Other DNA sequences in this specimen translate into the identical CDR3. This CDR3 reads CASSLSGVGNTIYF. The CDR3 DNA is TGTGCCAGCAGTTTATCAGGGGTCGGGAACACCATATATTTT. The chain recombines TRBV7-9 with TRBJ1-3; weak D call: TRBD1 (6 bases). V was cut by 6 bases and J by 7 bases, with 16 bases left in between. The CDR3 contains 14 residues. Germline V gives CDR1 SEHNR, CDR2 FQNEAQ (reference sequence).

The chain is built from TRBV2 and TRBJ1-5, with a possible D match to TRBD1 (6 bases). This CDR3 spans 15 amino acids. In germline, CDR1 is SNHLY, CDR2 FYNNEI. Trimming left V 7 bases short and J 2 bases short, with 15 bases between. This CDR3 is CASKMDRAGNQPQHF. The CDR3 coding sequence is TGTGCCAGCAAGATGGACAGAGCTGGCAATCAGCCCCAGCATTTT.

CDR3 sequence: CASRRGQISYEQYF. The CDR3 coding sequence is TGTGCCAGCAGGAGGGGACAGATCTCCTACGAGCAGTACTTC. The rearrangement uses TRBV6-5 and TRBJ2-7; 7 bases fit TRBD1. Germline V CDR1 and CDR2: MNHEY, SVGAGI. The CDR3 has 14 residues. V trimming: 6 bases; J trimming: 0 bases; junction bases outside the gene matches: 5.

This clone came up once. The J gene is TRBJ2-1, the V gene TRBV20-1; D tentatively reads TRBD1 or TRBD2 (6 bases each). This CDR3 is 11 amino acids long. Germline V gene sequence: CDR1 DFQATT, CDR2 SNEGSKA (reference sequence). The CDR3 here is CSSGGPNEQFF. DNA of the CDR3: TGCAGCTCTGGGGGGCCCAATGAGCAGTTCTTC.

V usage is TRBV18 and J usage is TRBJ2-1; 10 bases fit TRBD1. The CDR3 covers 15 residues. Germline V gene data show CDR1 as KGHSH and CDR2 as LQKENI. V lost 5 bases and J lost 6; bases outside the gene matches: 7. CDR3 amino acids: CASSWDRGVGNEQFF. The CDR3 region has the DNA TGTGCCAGCTCATGGGACAGGGGTGTGGGCAATGAGCAGTTCTTC.

This chain connects TRBV18 to TRBJ1-3; D unresolved. The length of the CDR3 is 16 residues. V was shortened by 3 bases and J by 4 bases, with 16 bases between the two germline ends. The germline V gene encodes CDR1 KGHSH and CDR2 LQKENI. Written as DNA, the CDR3 is TGTGCCAGCTCACCCTCCCCAGTCCTTGGGGGAAACACCATATATTTT. This gives the protein CASSPSPVLGGNTIYF. The variable domain in full, completed from reference TRBV18 and TRBJ1-3, reads NAGVMQNPRHLVRRRGQEARLRCSPMKGHSHVYWYRQLPEEGLKFMVYLQKENIIDESGMPKERFSAEFPKEGPSILRIQQVVRGDSAAYFCASSPSPVLGGNTIYFGEGSWLTVV.

The rearrangement joins TRBV5-1 to TRBJ2-3; 7 bases fit TRBD2. Per the germline V gene, CDR1 is SGHRS and CDR2 is YFSETQ. The V segment lost 3 bases and the J segment 2 bases; nucleotides outside the gene matches: 6. This CDR3 contains 15 residues. The CDR3 spells CASSSGRADTDTQYF. CDR3 DNA: TGCGCCAGCAGCTCAGGGAGGGCCGACACAGATACGCAGTATTTT.

The chain recombines TRBV5-1 with TRBJ2-7; 10 bases agree with TRBD2. The CDR3 totals 16 residues. With V trimmed by 6 bases and J by 0 bases, 9 bases remained unmatched. The germline V gene encodes CDR1 SGHRS and CDR2 YFSETQ. CDR3 DNA sequence: TGCGCCAGCACCCCTAGCGGGGGTTCCTCCTCCTACGAGCAGTACTTC. It encodes CASTPSGGSSSYEQYF.

As DNA, the CDR3 is TGTGCCAGTAGTATAAGAGGCGCGGGAGGGCCCTCGAATGAGCAGTTCTTC. The encoded protein is CASSIRGAGGPSNEQFF. The J gene is TRBJ2-1, the V gene TRBV19, with 9 bases that match TRBD2. The germline gives CDR1 LNHDA, CDR2 SQIVND (reference sequence). Losses at the gene ends were 2 bases for V and 7 bases for J; bases not matched to a gene: 12. CDR3 size: 17 residues.

The chain carries TRBV2 and TRBJ2-7; 11 nucleotides align to TRBD2. V was clipped by 5 bases and J by 2 bases; unmatched bases: 2. Germline V lookup: CDR1 SNHLY, CDR2 FYNNEI. CDR3 length: 14 amino acids. The CDR3 DNA sequence: TGTGCCAGCAGTTTAGCGGGAGGGACCTACGAGCAGTACTTC. Translating it yields CASSLAGGTYEQYF.

This sequence joins TRBV9 and TRBJ2-1, with TRBD2 identical over 10 bases. Germline V gene sequence: CDR1 SGDLS, CDR2 YYNGEE. The ends lost 5 bases at V and 8 bases at J; junction bases unmatched: 7. The CDR3 has 14 amino acids. CDR3 coding DNA: TGTGCCAGCAGTAGCCCGGGACTAGCGCATGAGCAGTTCTTC. Protein sequence: CASSSPGLAHEQFF.

This chain uses TRBV7-9 with TRBJ2-2; 10 bases are shared with TRBD1. Trimming at V came to 6 bases and at J to 4 bases, leaving 8 bases not matched to a gene. Germline V gene lookup returns CDR1 SEHNR and CDR2 FQNEAQ (reference sequence). The CDR3 spans 16 residues. The CDR3 sequence: CASRMGTGVTTGELFF. Written as DNA, the CDR3 is TGTGCCAGCAGGATGGGGACAGGGGTGACCACCGGGGAGCTGTTTTTT. Together with reference TRBV7-9 and TRBJ2-2, the CDR3 gives the full variable domain: DTGVSQNPRHKITKRGQNVTFRCDPISEHNRLYWYRQTLGQGPEFLTYFQNEAQLEKSRLLSDRFSAERPKGSFSTLEIQRTEQGDSAMYLCASRMGTGVTTGELFFGEGSRLTVL.

This sequence joins TRBV19 and TRBJ2-1; 9 bases match TRBD1. This CDR3 contains 16 residues. Germline loops: CDR1 LNHDA, CDR2 SQIVND (reference sequence). V was clipped by 6 bases and J by 6 bases; unmatched bases: 12. CDR3 residues: CASRDFTGTGSNEQFF. The CDR3 nucleotides read TGTGCCAGTAGAGATTTTACCGGGACAGGGAGCAATGAGCAGTTCTTC.

This sequence joins TRBV15 and TRBJ1-1, with 7 bases that match TRBD1. Per the germline V gene, CDR1 is LNHNV and CDR2 is YYDKDF (reference sequence). This CDR3 has 19 residues. V was pared by 2 bases and J by 1 base, with 16 bases of the junction left unmatched. As DNA, the CDR3 is TGTGCCACCAGCAGAAAAAGACCGGGACAGATTAGAACGAACACTGAAGCTTTCTTT. This encodes CATSRKRPGQIRTNTEAFF.

The genes are TRBV4-1 and TRBJ2-7, with 8 bases matching TRBD1. This CDR3 has 16 residues. Trimming removed 0 bases from V and 5 bases from J; junction bases left unmatched: 9. Per germline, CDR1 MGHRA and CDR2 YSYEKL. This CDR3 is CASSQDQGTGLHEQYF. DNA for the CDR3: TGCGCCAGCAGCCAAGATCAGGGGACAGGACTCCACGAGCAGTACTTC.

The chain employs TRBV5-6 and TRBJ2-7; no definite D call. Deletions cut 1 base from V and 1 base from J, with 12 bases between. Germline CDR1 SGHDT, CDR2 YYEEEE. CDR3 size: 15 residues. CDR3 sequence: CASSLLNMWSYEQYF. The DNA for the CDR3 is TGTGCCAGCAGCTTGTTGAACATGTGGTCCTACGAGCAGTACTTC.

V usage is TRBV5-8 and J usage is TRBJ2-2; 9 bases fit TRBD1. Germline trimming cut 0 bases from V and 4 bases from J; bases unmatched to any gene: 10. Per the germline V gene, CDR1 is SGHTS and CDR2 is YDEGEE. The CDR3 extends over 18 amino acids. For the CDR3, the DNA is TGTGCCAGCAGCTTGGTGGATTTCGGGACAGGGAGCACCGGGGAGCTGTTTTTT. Translation gives CASSLVDFGTGSTGELFF.

V gene TRBV10-3 combines with J gene TRBJ2-2; possible D gene TRBD1, 6 bases. V was shortened by 4 bases and J by 6 bases, with 12 bases between the two germline ends. The V gene's germline CDR1 is ENHRY and CDR2 SYGVKD. This CDR3 contains 14 residues. The CDR3 reads CAISVTAGAGELFF. The CDR3 DNA reads as TGTGCCATCAGTGTGACGGCAGGGGCCGGGGAGCTGTTTTTT.